This TCR beta chain was identified during a study of breast tumors, draining lymph nodes, adjacent tissues. From the multiplex PCR reads, TCRdb called clonotypes with MiXCR, one entry per CDR3 protein. Of just under 65,000 distinct CDR3 sequences in the sample, 45% to 65% are singletons; the top ten hold about 19%. A word on this clonotype: Its antigen is undetermined.

Findings and limits, study-wide: Most tumor T cells seemingly derive from lymph node, then expand in tumor. Tumor and nontumor repertoires were significantly more similar in luminal-like than in basal-like breast cancer. The lymph node origin of tumor T cells was framed as consistent with a hypothesis, not demonstrated.

The sample consisted of breast tumor tissue. The origin of this receptor is a female donor with breast cancer. Some clones in this sample may be carry-over from other donors' samples.

The CDR3 is CASSELQTPEKLFF. CDR3 DNA: TGTGCCAGCAGTGAACTTCAGACCCCCGAAAAACTGTTTTTT. V and J are TRBV2 and TRBJ1-4; D gene unclear. Germline V lookup: CDR1 SNHLY, CDR2 FYNNEI. Trimming removed 2 bases at V and 8 bases at J, with 12 bases between. This CDR3 region has 14 residues.